This passage covers 27 T cell receptor beta chains from one sample sequenced in a study of T cell repertoires in cytomegalovirus infection (dated by TCRdb to the late 2010s). Reads for this sample came from an Illumina HiSeq 1500. Clones were called with MiXCR by TCRdb after fastp trimmed the public reads at Q25, and only in-frame beta chains were retained. Rows matching on CDR3 protein sequence are summarized as one entry with the most common DNA and genes. The sample table contains roughly 500,000 distinct CDR3 sequences; only one count was recorded for approximately 10% of them. Clones ranked in the top ten supply roughly 10% of the sample. The sample was PBMCs. The receptors shown here come from a human donor in good health (CMV status not recorded). Some clones in this sample may be carry-over from other donors' samples.

This clonotype was recorded at least ten times. V and J are TRBV20-1 and TRBJ1-1; D remains unclear. This CDR3 contains 13 residues. With 3 bases removed from V and 1 base from J, the gap between germline ends came to 9 bases. The germline gives CDR1 DFQATT, CDR2 SNEGSKA (reference sequence). The CDR3, as DNA: TGCAGTGCTAGCCCGGGAAGGAACACTGAAGCTTTCTTT. Amino acid sequence: CSASPGRNTEAFF.

This clonotype was detected a few times. The V gene is TRBV2, the J gene TRBJ1-1, with a weak D call TRBD1 (5 bases). The CDR3 has 13 amino acids. Germline V gene lookup returns CDR1 SNHLY and CDR2 FYNNEI. Trimming left V 6 bases short and J 6 bases short, with 14 bases between. The CDR3: CASSGTEWAEAFF. The DNA for the CDR3 is TGTGCCAGCAGCGGGACGGAATGGGCTGAAGCTTTCTTT.

This clonotype was seen a few times. The CDR3 is CASRGQGVYGYTF. DNA of the CDR3: TGTGCCAGCAGAGGACAGGGGGTCTATGGCTACACCTTC. The chain uses TRBV2 and TRBJ1-2; 10 bases fit TRBD1. Germline lookup yields CDR1 SNHLY and CDR2 FYNNEI. The CDR3 is 13 residues long. J gave up 4 bases and V 6 bases, and 2 bases lay outside the gene matches.

This clonotype was seen ten or more times. The chain employs TRBV6-2 or TRBV6-3 and TRBJ2-7, with a tentative D call TRBD1 (5 bases). CDR1 and CDR2 (germline): MNHEY, SVGEGT. Trimming left V 5 bases short and J 3 bases short, with 8 bases between. This CDR3 is built from 12 residues. The CDR3 spells CASSRQNYEQYF. CDR3 DNA: TGTGCCAGCAGTCGACAGAACTACGAGCAGTACTTC.

Ten or more counts support this clonotype. The chain is built from TRBV19 and TRBJ2-1; 14 bases map to TRBD2. The CDR3 runs 16 residues. V shed 5 bases and J 8 bases; nucleotides not matched to a gene: 8. CDR1 is LNHDA, CDR2 SQIVND, per germline (reference sequence). CDR3 bases: TGTGCCAGTAGTCTCCGACTAGCGGGAGGGCCCTATGAGCAGTTCTTC. As protein: CASSLRLAGGPYEQFF.

This clonotype has ten or more counts. The rearrangement links TRBV7-3 to TRBJ2-2; the D is unclear. V was trimmed by 3 bases and J by 5 bases, leaving 7 bases between them. CDR3 length: 13 amino acids. Germline CDR1 is SGHTA and CDR2 is FQGTGA. DNA for the CDR3: TGTGCCAGCAGCTTGGGTTGGACCGGGGAGCTGTTTTTT. As protein: CASSLGWTGELFF.

This clonotype was seen at least ten times. The chain employs TRBV5-5 and TRBJ2-7, with D perhaps assigned TRBD1 or TRBD2 (5 bases each). Trimming took 5 bases from V and 3 from J, leaving 18 bases between them. The CDR3 length is 15 residues. Looked up from germline, CDR1 is SGHKS and CDR2 is YYEKEE (reference sequence). The CDR3 DNA reads as TGTGCCAGCAGGACTCCAGGGCTCGCGGGCTACGAGCAGTACTTC. Its protein is CASRTPGLAGYEQYF.

This clonotype was counted ten times or more. The V and J genes are TRBV7-3 and TRBJ2-1, with TRBD2 identical over 7 bases. With V trimmed by 5 bases and J by 9 bases, 10 bases remained unmatched. This CDR3 contains 14 residues. Germline V CDR1 and CDR2: SGHTA, FQGTGA. For the CDR3, the DNA is TGTGCCAGCAGCAAACCTACTACGGGAGGTGAGCAGTTCTTC. Translating gives CASSKPTTGGEQFF.

This clonotype was detected ten times or more. The rearrangement links TRBV10-3 to TRBJ2-3; 11 nucleotides line up with TRBD2. J lost 5 bases, V lost 6 bases, and 7 bases had no gene match. The CDR3 consists of 15 residues. Germline V gives CDR1 ENHRY, CDR2 SYGVKD. This CDR3 reads CAIRGIAGGQDTQYF. The CDR3 DNA is TGTGCCATCAGGGGAATAGCGGGGGGGCAAGATACGCAGTATTTT.

The sample holds many counts of this clonotype. The V call is TRBV28, the J call TRBJ1-3; D is perhaps TRBD1 (5 bases). The germline V and J ends were trimmed by 2 bases and 5 bases, with 7 bases remaining between them. Per germline, CDR1 MDHEN and CDR2 SYDVKM. The CDR3 length is 13 residues. The CDR3 sequence: CASSLPDRNTIYF. The CDR3 DNA sequence: TGTGCCAGCAGTTTACCGGACAGAAACACCATATATTTT.

This clonotype was picked up a small number of times. The chain carries TRBV20-1 and TRBJ2-7, with a possible D match to TRBD1 (6 bases). The CDR3 is 15 amino acids. Germline CDR1 DFQATT, CDR2 SNEGSKA (reference sequence). The ends were cut back, 0 bases at V and 3 bases at J, with 15 bases in the middle. CDR3 region: CSARDQTGGNYEQYF. The CDR3 DNA reads as TGCAGTGCTAGAGACCAGACAGGCGGAAACTACGAGCAGTACTTC.

This clonotype was detected many times. CDR3 amino acids: CASSSRLAGNMPYNEQFF. The CDR3 coding sequence is TGTGCCAGCAGCTCCCGACTAGCGGGAAATATGCCCTACAATGAGCAGTTCTTC. The V and J genes are TRBV11-3 and TRBJ2-1; 11 nucleotides align to TRBD2. CDR3 length: 18 amino acids. Trimming took 4 bases from V and 2 from J; bases not matched to a gene: 10. In germline, CDR1 is SGHNT, CDR2 YENEEA.

In its sample, this clonotype was seen many times. This sequence joins TRBV7-8 and TRBJ2-2, with D unresolved. Germline V gene sequence: CDR1 SGHVS, CDR2 FQNEAQ. Between the trimmed V and J ends, which lost 3 bases and 4 bases, there was a span of 9 bases. The CDR3 runs to 14 residues. The CDR3 bases are TGTGCCAGCAGCTTTCTTACCGGCACCGGGGAGCTGTTTTTT. Its protein product is CASSFLTGTGELFF. The complete variable domain, with remaining parts taken from reference TRBV7-8 and TRBJ2-2, reads GAGVSQSPRYKVAKRGQDVALRCDPISGHVSLFWYQQALGQGPEFLTYFQNEAQLDKSGLPSDRFFAERPEGSVSTLKIQRTQQEDSAVYLCASSFLTGTGELFFGEGSRLTVL.

This clonotype was observed at least ten times. The chain joins TRBV2 to TRBJ1-2; D is perhaps TRBD1 (5 bases). The germline V and J ends were trimmed by 3 bases and 4 bases, with 12 bases remaining between them. CDR1 and CDR2 (germline): SNHLY, FYNNEI. The CDR3 is made up of 14 amino acids. CDR3 bases: TGTGCCAGCAGTGAGAATGGGGGACGCTATGGCTACACCTTC. Translating it yields CASSENGGRYGYTF.

The rearrangement uses TRBV11-3 and TRBJ2-2; D is undetermined. V was clipped by 1 base and J by 3 bases, with 15 bases between them. The CDR3 contains 17 residues. Germline CDR1 and CDR2: SGHNT and YENEEA. The CDR3 protein is CASSLGRTTADTGELFF. CDR3 nucleotides: TGTGCCAGCAGCTTAGGTCGGACCACCGCGGACACCGGGGAGCTGTTTTTT.

This clonotype was found many times. This rearrangement joins TRBV7-9 to TRBJ1-1; a weak D match, TRBD1 (6 bases). Germline V CDR1 and CDR2: SEHNR, FQNEAQ (reference sequence). The CDR3 is made up of 15 amino acids. V gave up 1 base and J gave up 4 bases, with 13 bases separating them. The CDR3 DNA reads TGTGCCAGCAGCTTAGGGGGGGGGCTGGGCACTGAAGCTTTCTTT. Translated, it gives CASSLGGGLGTEAFF.

This chain joins TRBV9 and TRBJ1-6; D is perhaps TRBD1 (5 bases). Trimming took off 3 bases at V and 6 bases at J, with 13 bases between the two ends. In germline, CDR1 is SGDLS, CDR2 YYNGEE. CDR3 length: 15 amino acids. For the CDR3, the DNA is TGTGCCAGCAGCGCCTCAGGGCCGACTAATTCACCCCTCCACTTT. Protein product: CASSASGPTNSPLHF.

The V gene is TRBV3-1, the J gene TRBJ2-7; no clear D gene. The ends were cut back, 4 bases at V and 4 bases at J, with 11 bases in the middle. The CDR3 extends over 13 amino acids. Germline values: CDR1 LGHDT, CDR2 YNNKEL (reference sequence). The chain's CDR3 is CASSPYGVYEQYF. In DNA, the CDR3 is TGTGCCAGCAGCCCTTATGGCGTGTACGAGCAGTACTTC.

This clonotype was picked up many times. This sequence joins TRBV7-2 and TRBJ2-1, with a possible D match to TRBD2 (5 bases). Germline CDR1 SGHTA, CDR2 FQGNSA. This CDR3 comprises 16 residues. The V end was cut by 1 base, the J end by 8 bases, with 18 bases between. The CDR3 DNA is TGTGCCAGCAGCTTAGAGGCTAGGACTTTAGTTGATGAGCAGTTCTTC. This codes for CASSLEARTLVDEQFF.

This clonotype was found many times. The V gene is TRBV5-6, the J gene TRBJ2-2; 7 nucleotides match TRBD1. The CDR3 covers 16 residues. Germline loops: CDR1 SGHDT, CDR2 YYEEEE. V lost 6 bases, J lost 1 base, and 9 bases stayed unmatched. The CDR3 DNA sequence: TGTGCCAGCACCTTTCGGCGGACAGGGAACACCGGGGAGCTGTTTTTT. Translated: CASTFRRTGNTGELFF. Supplemented by reference TRBV5-6 and TRBJ2-2, the full variable domain reads DAGVTQSPTHLIKTRGQQVTLRCSPKSGHDTVSWYQQALGQGPQFIFQYYEEEERQRGNFPDRFSGHQFPNYSSELNVNALLLGDSALYLCASTFRRTGNTGELFFGEGSRLTVL.

This clonotype was detected many times. J is TRBJ1-1 and V is TRBV30, with a weak D call TRBD1 (5 bases). The CDR3 is made up of 11 amino acids. V was pared by 0 bases and J by 11 bases, with 10 bases between. CDR1 and CDR2 (germline): GTSNPN, SVGIG (reference sequence). CDR3 in amino acids: CAWSVRGRAFF. CDR3 coding DNA: TGTGCCTGGAGTGTACGGGGGAGGGCTTTCTTT. Based on the CDR3 plus reference TRBV30 and TRBJ1-1, the full variable domain is SQTIHQWPATLVQPVGSPLSLECTVEGTSNPNLYWYRQAAGRGLQLLFYSVGIGQISSEVPQNLSASRPQDRQFILSSKKLLLSDSGFYLCAWSVRGRAFFGQGTRLTVV.

The table lists this clonotype with many counts. The chain recombines TRBV20-1 with TRBJ1-3; D is ambiguous. Germline V gene data show CDR1 as DFQATT and CDR2 as SNEGSKA (reference sequence). The V end lost 0 bases, the J end lost 0 bases, and 12 bases lay between the germline ends. This CDR3 has 16 amino acids. The CDR3 reads CSARDLRVDSGNTIYF. DNA of the CDR3: TGCAGTGCTAGAGATCTGAGGGTCGACTCTGGAAACACCATATATTTT.

This clonotype appeared a few times. The chain carries TRBV20-1 and TRBJ2-1; 11 nucleotides line up with TRBD2. The CDR3 is 15 residues long. Trimming took 0 bases from V and 5 from J; bases not matched to a gene: 3. Germline lookup yields CDR1 DFQATT and CDR2 SNEGSKA (reference sequence). This CDR3 is CSARDPTSGDNEQFF. In nucleotides, the CDR3 is TGCAGTGCTAGAGACCCGACTAGCGGGGACAATGAGCAGTTCTTC.

This clonotype has at least ten counts. The chain employs TRBV7-2 and TRBJ2-5; TRBD1 matches 8 bases. The CDR3 covers 16 residues. Germline CDR1 and CDR2: SGHTA and FQGNSA. V trimming: 1 base; J trimming: 4 bases; junction bases outside the gene matches: 8. In DNA form, the CDR3 reads TGTGCCAGCAGCTTAGTATCCGGACAGGGCTTAGAGACCCAGTACTTC. Its translation: CASSLVSGQGLETQYF.

At least ten counts were recorded for this clonotype. V usage is TRBV7-8 and J usage is TRBJ1-5; 8 nucleotides match TRBD1. Germline V gene data show CDR1 as SGHVS and CDR2 as FQNEAQ. The CDR3 loop spans 15 amino acids. The V gene end was trimmed by 3 bases and the J gene end by 5 bases; junction bases not matched to a gene: 6. Written as DNA, the CDR3 is TGTGCCAGCAGCTTGGACAGGGTAGGATATCAGCCCCAGCATTTT. It codes for CASSLDRVGYQPQHF.

This clonotype has at least ten counts. This chain uses TRBV7-9 with TRBJ2-7; 11 positions agree with TRBD2. V was pared by 4 bases and J by 1 base, with 9 bases of the junction left unmatched. CDR3 size: 17 residues. CDR1 is SEHNR and CDR2 is FQNEAQ in the germline V gene (reference sequence). The CDR3 DNA sequence: TGTGCCAGCAGCTCCCTAGCGGGAGGTTCTTCTTCCTACGAGCAGTACTTC. This sequence encodes CASSSLAGGSSSYEQYF.

This clonotype was recorded many times. The CDR3 region is CASSSPGTGSEQYF. The CDR3 DNA reads as TGTGCCAGCAGCTCACCCGGGACAGGGAGCGAGCAGTACTTC. V and J are TRBV7-2 and TRBJ2-7; 9 nucleotides align to TRBD1. J lost 6 bases, V lost 4 bases, and 7 bases had no gene match. CDR3 length: 14 amino acids. CDR1 and CDR2 from the germline V gene are SGHTA and FQGNSA.